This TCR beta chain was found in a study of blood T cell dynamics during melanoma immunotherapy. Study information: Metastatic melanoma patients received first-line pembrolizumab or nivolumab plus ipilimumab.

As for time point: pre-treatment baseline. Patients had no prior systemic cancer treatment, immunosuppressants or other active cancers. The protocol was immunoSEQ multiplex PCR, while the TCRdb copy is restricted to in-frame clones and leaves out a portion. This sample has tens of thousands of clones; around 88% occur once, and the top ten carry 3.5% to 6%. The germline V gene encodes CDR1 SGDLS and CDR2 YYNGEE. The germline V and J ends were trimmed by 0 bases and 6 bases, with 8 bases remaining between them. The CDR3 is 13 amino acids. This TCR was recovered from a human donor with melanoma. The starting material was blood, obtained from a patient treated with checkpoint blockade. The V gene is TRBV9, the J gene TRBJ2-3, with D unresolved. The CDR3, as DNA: TGTGCCAGCAGCGTAGAATTAGTCGATACGCAGTATTTT. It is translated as CASSVELVDTQYF.